Listed below are T cell receptor beta chains from one sample, sequenced in a study of shared clonotypes between healthy human individuals. TCRdb's copy holds only in-frame clones and misses some; the assay was immunoSEQ multiplex PCR. The sample includes some 1.5 million clones, approximately 98% of them seen just once. Material: naive CD4+ T cells sorted from blood. The receptor set was obtained from a man aged 25 to 40 in good health. CDR3s include the opening cysteine and the closing phenylalanine or tryptophan. D genes are given only for firm matches.

CDR3aa: CASRSQWAGGEQYF
CDR3nt: TGTGCCAGCAGATCCCAGTGGGCGGGAGGCGAGCAGTACTTC
v_gene: TRBV11-2
j_gene: TRBJ2-7
d_gene: TRBD2

CDR3aa: CASITEGEAFF
CDR3nt: TGTGCCAGCATCACGGAGGGTGAAGCTTTCTTT
v_gene: TRBV28
j_gene: TRBJ1-1
d_gene: .

CDR3aa: CAISEPGAGAYNEQFF
CDR3nt: TGTGCCATCAGTGAACCTGGAGCGGGAGCCTACAATGAGCAGTTCTTC
v_gene: TRBV10-3
j_gene: TRBJ2-1
d_gene: TRBD2

CDR3aa: CASSSLLQGGEQYF
CDR3nt: TGCGCCAGCAGCTCACTGCTCCAGGGCGGCGAGCAGTACTTC
v_gene: TRBV5-1
j_gene: TRBJ2-7
d_gene: .

CDR3aa: CASALAGEETQYF
CDR3nt: TGTGCCAGCGCCCTAGCGGGAGAAGAGACCCAGTACTTC
v_gene: TRBV11-3
j_gene: TRBJ2-5
d_gene: TRBD2

CDR3aa: CASSASPGELFF
CDR3nt: TGTGCCAGCAGTGCCTCCCCCGGGGAGCTGTTTTTT
v_gene: TRBV6-1
j_gene: TRBJ2-2
d_gene: .

CDR3aa: CASSLAGDGNQPQHF
CDR3nt: TGTGCCAGCAGCTTAGCTGGGGACGGGAATCAGCCCCAGCATTTT
v_gene: TRBV7-9
j_gene: TRBJ1-5
d_gene: .

CDR3aa: CASSLLQANYGYTF
CDR3nt: TGTGCCAGCAGCTTGCTCCAAGCTAACTATGGCTACACCTTC
v_gene: TRBV5-5
j_gene: TRBJ1-2
d_gene: .

CDR3aa: CASSLETGGPRAYEQYF
CDR3nt: TGTGCCAGCAGCTTGGAGACGGGAGGGCCTCGAGCCTACGAGCAGTACTTC
v_gene: TRBV5-5
j_gene: TRBJ2-7
d_gene: TRBD2

CDR3aa: CASSLYPRENTGELFF
CDR3nt: TGTGCCAGCAGCTTATATCCGCGGGAGAACACCGGGGAGCTGTTTTTT
v_gene: TRBV7-8
j_gene: TRBJ2-2
d_gene: .

CDR3aa: CASSSGVYNEQFF
CDR3nt: TGCGCCAGCAGCTCAGGAGTATACAATGAGCAGTTCTTC
v_gene: TRBV5-1
j_gene: TRBJ2-1
d_gene: .

CDR3aa: CASSILRTGLPGGSGELFF
CDR3nt: TGTGCCAGCAGCATACTAAGAACGGGACTCCCCGGTGGGTCCGGGGAGCTGTTTTTT
v_gene: TRBV7-6
j_gene: TRBJ2-2
d_gene: .

CDR3aa: CASSLRVQNTGELFF
CDR3nt: TGTGCCAGCAGTCTCAGGGTCCAGAACACCGGGGAGCTGTTTTTT
v_gene: TRBV27
j_gene: TRBJ2-2
d_gene: .

CDR3aa: CAWRGSYEQYF
CDR3nt: TGTGCCTGGAGAGGCTCCTACGAGCAGTACTTC
v_gene: TRBV30
j_gene: TRBJ2-7
d_gene: .

CDR3aa: CASSFPGHRGATDTQYF
CDR3nt: TGTGCCAGCAGCTTTCCGGGACACCGAGGGGCTACAGATACGCAGTATTTT
v_gene: TRBV5-4
j_gene: TRBJ2-3
d_gene: .

CDR3aa: CASSLESLVSYEQYF
CDR3nt: TGTGCCAGCAGCTTAGAGTCCCTAGTGTCCTACGAGCAGTACTTC
v_gene: TRBV11-2
j_gene: TRBJ2-7
d_gene: .

CDR3aa: CASSLGPGGGSTDTQYF
CDR3nt: TGCGCCAGCAGCTTGGGACCTGGCGGAGGGAGCACAGATACGCAGTATTTT
v_gene: TRBV5-1
j_gene: TRBJ2-3
d_gene: .

CDR3aa: CASSYPDKTDTQYF
CDR3nt: TGTGCCAGCAGCTACCCCGACAAGACAGATACGCAGTATTTT
v_gene: TRBV11-2
j_gene: TRBJ2-3
d_gene: .

CDR3aa: CASSDSGTGGYTF
CDR3nt: TGTGCCAGCAGTGACTCCGGGACCGGCGGCTACACCTTC
v_gene: TRBV6-4
j_gene: TRBJ1-2
d_gene: .

CDR3aa: CASSGSPRADEQFF
CDR3nt: TGTGCCAGCAGCGGATCGCCCCGGGCCGATGAGCAGTTCTTC
v_gene: TRBV9
j_gene: TRBJ2-1
d_gene: .

CDR3aa: CASSFRLLDTYEQYF
CDR3nt: TGTGCCAGCAGTTTTCGACTACTTGATACCTACGAGCAGTACTTC
v_gene: TRBV5-4
j_gene: TRBJ2-7
d_gene: .

CDR3aa: CASSGAGGPDEQFF
CDR3nt: TGTGCCAGCAGTGGCGCGGGAGGGCCGGATGAGCAGTTCTTC
v_gene: TRBV6-1
j_gene: TRBJ2-1
d_gene: TRBD2

CDR3aa: CATRQRGGNSNQPQHF
CDR3nt: TGTGCCACCAGACAGAGAGGGGGAAATAGCAATCAGCCCCAGCATTTT
v_gene: TRBV15
j_gene: TRBJ1-5
d_gene: .

CDR3aa: CSAGGRYGYTF
CDR3nt: TGCAGTGCTGGAGGAAGGTATGGCTACACCTTC
v_gene: TRBV20-1
j_gene: TRBJ1-2
d_gene: .